The 21 T cell receptor beta chains below all came from one sample that was sequenced in a study of regulatory T cells in long-lasting Graves disease. Time point here: persistent/refractory GD, antithyroid drugs over 5 years with positive TRAb. PBMC RNA was the source of the TCR library. For TCR beta, libraries came from iRepertoire HTBI primers and Arm-PCR of CDR3 regions. Using its own MiXCR run on the multiplex PCR reads, TCRdb lists one record per CDR3 protein. The data show a few hundred thousand distinct CDR3 sequences, 20% to 25% seen once. Material: peripheral blood mononuclear cells (PBMCs), obtained when the disease was refractory, from a patient treated with antithyroid drugs. These TCRs come from a female donor with Graves disease.

The genes are TRBV5-1 and TRBJ1-1, with D perhaps matching TRBD1 (6 bases). Per the germline V gene, CDR1 is SGHRS and CDR2 is YFSETQ. Trimming stripped 4 bases from V and 3 bases from J, with 10 bases between. The CDR3 spans 13 residues. Written as DNA, the CDR3 is TGCGCCAGCAGCAGGAGGGGGGACACTGAAGCTTTCTTT. Translated: CASSRRGDTEAFF.

Ten or more counts support this clonotype. This sequence joins TRBV28 and TRBJ1-5; D gene uncertain. The CDR3 covers 15 residues. The V end lost 1 base, the J end lost 2 bases, and 9 bases lay between the germline ends. Germline CDR1 and CDR2: MDHEN and SYDVKM. The CDR3 region has the DNA TGTGCCAGCAGTTTATTCCGGAGTGGCAATCAGCCCCAGCATTTT. Residues: CASSLFRSGNQPQHF.

There are many counts of this clonotype. This CDR3 is CASSFTGDEQYF. The CDR3 DNA is TGTGCCAGCAGCTTTACAGGGGACGAGCAGTACTTC. The V gene is TRBV7-9, the J gene TRBJ2-7, with 7 bases matching TRBD1. Trimming cost V 3 bases and J 5 bases; bases outside gene matches: 1. Germline V lookup: CDR1 SEHNR, CDR2 FQNEAQ (reference sequence). The length of the CDR3 is 12 residues.

This clonotype has just a few counts. The chain links TRBV6-1 to TRBJ1-6; a weak D match, TRBD1 (6 bases). Germline values: CDR1 MNHNS, CDR2 SASEGT. Trimming took 6 bases from V and 10 from J, leaving 19 bases between them. This CDR3 region has 15 residues. CDR3 loop: CASSLEGGWRSPLHF. The CDR3 bases are TGTGCCAGCAGCCTCGAAGGGGGATGGAGGTCACCCCTCCACTTT.

The sample holds many counts of this clonotype. The chain has TRBV2 and TRBJ2-5; TRBD2 is a possible D gene (6 bases). CDR1 is SNHLY, CDR2 FYNNEI, per germline. Trimming stripped 3 bases from V and 5 bases from J, with 16 bases between. There are 15 residues in the CDR3. In DNA form, the CDR3 reads TGTGCCAGCAGTGAGATGACTAGAGGGGTTGAGACCCAGTACTTC. Translating it yields CASSEMTRGVETQYF.

This clonotype was found many times. The V call is TRBV20-1, the J call TRBJ2-7, with D possibly TRBD2 on 5 matching bases. V was clipped by 6 bases and J by 5 bases, with 17 bases between them. CDR3 length: 13 residues. Germline V gene data show CDR1 as DFQATT and CDR2 as SNEGSKA (reference sequence). CDR3 sequence: CSADRGHGNEQYF. The CDR3 coding sequence is TGCAGTGCCGATCGGGGTCATGGGAACGAGCAGTACTTC.

The rearrangement uses TRBV12-3 or TRBV12-4 and TRBJ2-3; 10 nucleotides match TRBD2. The ends lost 5 bases at V and 4 bases at J; junction bases unmatched: 6. This CDR3 is 15 amino acids long. The CDR3 is CASSKAGGAADTQYF. The CDR3 region has the DNA TGTGCCAGCAGTAAAGCGGGGGGGGCTGCAGATACGCAGTATTTT.

The chain couples TRBV30 to TRBJ2-3; the D is unclear. The germline CDR1 and CDR2 sequences are GTSNPN and SVGIG (reference sequence). V lost 4 bases and J 0 bases, leaving 8 bases between the germline ends. The CDR3 totals 13 residues. The CDR3 sequence: CAWNLASTDTQYF. CDR3 sequence (DNA): TGTGCCTGGAACTTAGCTAGCACAGATACGCAGTATTTT.

The chain combines TRBV19 with TRBJ1-2; 8 bases fit TRBD1. J gave up 5 bases and V 5 bases, and 10 bases lay outside the gene matches. The V gene's germline CDR1 is LNHDA and CDR2 SQIVND (reference sequence). The CDR3 is made up of 15 amino acids. CDR3 bases: TGTGCCAGTAGTCGGACAGGGTCCCTTCAATATGGCTACACCTTC. Amino acid sequence: CASSRTGSLQYGYTF. The whole variable domain, filled in from reference TRBV19 and TRBJ1-2, reads DGGITQSPKYLFRKEGQNVTLSCEQNLNHDAMYWYRQDPGQGLRLIYYSQIVNDFQKGDIAEGYSVSREKKESFPLTVTSAQKNPTAFYLCASSRTGSLQYGYTFGSGTRLTVV.

Many counts were recorded for this clonotype. This chain uses TRBV18 with TRBJ2-5; D is unresolved. CDR3 size: 13 residues. The V gene's germline CDR1 is KGHSH and CDR2 LQKENI. V lost 2 bases, J lost 4 bases, and 8 bases lay in between. CDR3 sequence reads: CASSPSGPETQYF. As DNA, the CDR3 is TGTGCCAGCTCACCATCTGGGCCAGAGACCCAGTACTTC.

The chain carries TRBV5-6 and TRBJ2-7, with D unclear. CDR3 length: 14 residues. Trimming took 4 bases from V and 3 from J, leaving 14 bases between them. The germline V gene encodes CDR1 SGHDT and CDR2 YYEEEE. CDR3 amino acids: CASSRALAHYEQYF. CDR3 nucleotide sequence: TGTGCCAGCAGCAGGGCCCTGGCTCACTACGAGCAGTACTTC.

In its sample, this clonotype was seen many times. The chain couples TRBV6-1 to TRBJ2-5; unclear D gene. V lost 4 bases and J 0 bases, leaving 6 bases between the germline ends. Germline CDR1 is MNHNS and CDR2 is SASEGT. This CDR3 region has 13 residues. The CDR3: CASSVGYQETQYF. CDR3 coding DNA: TGTGCCAGCAGTGTCGGTTACCAAGAGACCCAGTACTTC.

The chain recombines TRBV28 with TRBJ2-3, with 8 bases fitting TRBD1. The CDR3 length is 14 residues. The germline V gene encodes CDR1 MDHEN and CDR2 SYDVKM. The V gene end was trimmed by 5 bases and the J gene end by 2 bases; junction bases not matched to a gene: 3. The CDR3 region has the DNA TGTGCCAGCAGTCCACAGGGGGACACAGATACGCAGTATTTT. Protein: CASSPQGDTDTQYF.

This clonotype has ten or more counts. The chain couples TRBV2 to TRBJ2-7, with D perhaps given as TRBD1 or TRBD2 (6 bases each). Between the trimmed V and J ends, which lost 6 bases and 2 bases, there was a span of 11 bases. The CDR3 contains 13 residues. In germline, CDR1 is SNHLY, CDR2 FYNNEI. The CDR3 reads CASSVRGAYEQYF. The CDR3 nucleotides are TGTGCCAGCAGCGTGAGGGGGGCCTACGAGCAGTACTTC. Full variable domain (rest looked up from reference TRBV2 and TRBJ2-7): EPEVTQTPSHQVTQMGQEVILRCVPISNHLYFYWYRQILGQKVEFLVSFYNNEISEKSEIFDDQFSVERPDGSNFTLKIRSTKLEDSAMYFCASSVRGAYEQYFGPGTRLTVT.

This chain links TRBV12-3 or TRBV12-4 with TRBJ1-3; no reliable D call. This CDR3 comprises 14 residues. Trimming stripped 2 bases from V and 0 bases from J, with 5 bases between. The CDR3 loop is CASSLMISGNTIYF. CDR3 in DNA: TGTGCCAGCAGTTTAATGATCTCTGGAAACACCATATATTTT.

Of note for this clonotype: It may be a read error: a sequence one base away is much more abundant. The V gene is TRBV3-1, the J gene TRBJ1-2, with unresolved D. Germline CDR1 is LGHDT and CDR2 is YNNKEL (reference sequence). V was clipped by 2 bases and J by 6 bases, with 10 bases between them. This CDR3 region has 13 residues. The CDR3 DNA reads as TGTGCCAGCAGCCAATCAGTAGGCAATGGCTACACCTTC. This sequence encodes CASSQSVGNGYTF.

The table lists this clonotype with many counts. The chain combines TRBV28 with TRBJ2-5; 9 nucleotides align to TRBD2. Trimming took 7 bases from V and 4 from J; bases not matched to a gene: 10. This CDR3 has 15 residues. The germline V gene encodes CDR1 MDHEN and CDR2 SYDVKM. CDR3 in DNA: TGTGCCAGCACTATCGCGGGGGGGCTGGGAGAGACCCAGTACTTC. This sequence encodes CASTIAGGLGETQYF.

As concerns this clonotype: A far larger clone is a single base away, which makes a read error likely. The V gene is TRBV28, the J gene TRBJ1-6; a possible D gene is TRBD1 (6 bases). Germline loops: CDR1 MDHEN, CDR2 SYDVKM. The CDR3 runs 17 residues. Trimming removed 8 bases at V and 9 bases at J, with 26 bases between. This chain's CDR3 is CASRPTGRDMDFSPLHF. CDR3 nucleotide sequence: TGTGCCAGCCGTCCAACTGGCCGGGACATGGATTTTTCACCCCTCCACTTT. The variable domain in full, completed from reference TRBV28 and TRBJ1-6, reads DVKVTQSSRYLVKRTGEKVFLECVQDMDHENMFWYRQDPGLGLRLIYFSYDVKMKEKGDIPEGYSVSREKKERFSLILESASTNQTSMYLCASRPTGRDMDFSPLHFGNGTRLTVT.

Only a few counts were recorded for this clonotype. CDR3 DNA: TGTGCCAGTAGTATAGCGGGGACAGGGAACACCGGGGAGCTGTTTTTT. This codes for CASSIAGTGNTGELFF. The chain employs TRBV19 and TRBJ2-2; 8 bases are a match to TRBD1. V shed 1 base and J 1 base; nucleotides not matched to a gene: 2. This CDR3 is built from 16 residues. Germline V gives CDR1 LNHDA, CDR2 SQIVND (reference sequence).

The rearrangement links TRBV7-2 to TRBJ1-6, with TRBD1 as a possible D gene (5 bases). The CDR3 runs to 15 residues. Germline V gene lookup returns CDR1 SGHTA and CDR2 FQGNSA. The V gene lost 1 base and the J gene lost 7 bases, with 11 bases spanning the gap. The CDR3 loop reads CASSLGSWGNSPLHF. The CDR3 DNA reads TGTGCCAGCAGCTTAGGGTCCTGGGGGAATTCACCCCTCCACTTT. Based on the CDR3 plus reference TRBV7-2 and TRBJ1-6, the full variable domain is GAGVSQSPSNKVTEKGKDVELRCDPISGHTALYWYRQSLGQGLEFLIYFQGNSAPDKSGLPSDRFSAERTGGSVSTLTIQRTQQEDSAVYLCASSLGSWGNSPLHFGNGTRLTVT.

This clonotype was seen ten or more times. This chain links TRBV28 with TRBJ1-1, with 9 bases lining up with TRBD1. The V gene's germline CDR1 is MDHEN and CDR2 SYDVKM. The V segment lost 3 bases and the J segment 10 bases; nucleotides outside the gene matches: 15. This CDR3 spans 16 amino acids. CDR3 region: CASSLGASGTGYSAFF. The CDR3 DNA reads TGTGCCAGCAGTTTGGGTGCCTCCGGGACAGGGTATTCAGCTTTCTTT.